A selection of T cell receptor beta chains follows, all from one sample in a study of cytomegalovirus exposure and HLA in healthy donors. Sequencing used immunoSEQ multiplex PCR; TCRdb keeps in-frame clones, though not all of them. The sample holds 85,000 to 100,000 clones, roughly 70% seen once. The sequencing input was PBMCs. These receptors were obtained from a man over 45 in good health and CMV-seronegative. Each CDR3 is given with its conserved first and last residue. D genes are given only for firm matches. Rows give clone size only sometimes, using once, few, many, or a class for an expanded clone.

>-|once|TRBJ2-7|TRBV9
TGTGCCAGCAGCGCTACAGGTGCGCCCTACGAGCAGTACTTC
CASSATGAPYEQYF
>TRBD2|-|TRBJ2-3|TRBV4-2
TGTGCCAGCAGCCAACCGAGCGGGAGAGGAGCAGATACGCAGTATTTT
CASSQPSGRGADTQYF
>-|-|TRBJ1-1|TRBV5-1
TGCGCCAGCAGCTTGGGCAGGGTGGCTGAAGCTTTCTTT
CASSLGRVAEAFF
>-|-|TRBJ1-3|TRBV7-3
TGTGCCAGCAGCTTATTGGCGCCGGGGACACTCGGAGGCTCTACGGGAAACACCATATATTTT
CASSLLAPGTLGGSTGNTIYF
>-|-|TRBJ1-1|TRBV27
TGTGCCAGCAGTTTTTTTCCGAGGGGGACTGAAGCTTTCTTT
CASSFFPRGTEAFF
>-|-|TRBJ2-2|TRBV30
TGTGCCTGGATACTTAAGACCCGGCTAGTGGAGAACACCGGGGAGCTGTTTTTT
CAWILKTRLVENTGELFF
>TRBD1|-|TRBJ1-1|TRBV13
TGTGCCAGCAGCCTCGGACAGGGGAGAGTGAACACTGAAGCTTTCTTT
CASSLGQGRVNTEAFF
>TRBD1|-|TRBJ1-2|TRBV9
TGTGCCAGCAGCTCCGCAGGGGGCGCGGGCTACACCTTC
CASSSAGGAGYTF
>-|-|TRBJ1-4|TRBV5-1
TGCGCCAGCAGCGCCCAGGTAGCGGGCGGTGAAAAACTGTTTTTT
CASSAQVAGGEKLFF
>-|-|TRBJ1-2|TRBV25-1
TGTGCCAGCTCCCGGACAGAGCCCTATGGCTACACCTTC
CASSRTEPYGYTF
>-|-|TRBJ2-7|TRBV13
TGTGCCAGCAGGGACTCACTCCTAACTACCTACGAGCAGTACTTC
CASRDSLLTTYEQYF
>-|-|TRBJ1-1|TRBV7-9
TGTGCCACCACAGGGTGGGGTAGGGCTTTCTTT
CATTGWGRAFF
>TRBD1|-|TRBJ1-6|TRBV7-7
TGTGCTAGCAGAACCGGGACAGCACATAATTCACCCCTCCACTTT
CASRTGTAHNSPLHF
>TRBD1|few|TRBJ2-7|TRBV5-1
TGCGCCAGCAGCCTACTGACAGGGGGCGAGCAGTACTTC
CASSLLTGGEQYF
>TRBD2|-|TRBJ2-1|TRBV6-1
TGTGCCAGCAGCGGGGGGGACTTACTCTACAATGAGCAGTTCTTC
CASSGGDLLYNEQFF
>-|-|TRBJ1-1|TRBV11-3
TGTGCCAGCAAGCAAAACACTGAAGCTTTCTTT
CASKQNTEAFF